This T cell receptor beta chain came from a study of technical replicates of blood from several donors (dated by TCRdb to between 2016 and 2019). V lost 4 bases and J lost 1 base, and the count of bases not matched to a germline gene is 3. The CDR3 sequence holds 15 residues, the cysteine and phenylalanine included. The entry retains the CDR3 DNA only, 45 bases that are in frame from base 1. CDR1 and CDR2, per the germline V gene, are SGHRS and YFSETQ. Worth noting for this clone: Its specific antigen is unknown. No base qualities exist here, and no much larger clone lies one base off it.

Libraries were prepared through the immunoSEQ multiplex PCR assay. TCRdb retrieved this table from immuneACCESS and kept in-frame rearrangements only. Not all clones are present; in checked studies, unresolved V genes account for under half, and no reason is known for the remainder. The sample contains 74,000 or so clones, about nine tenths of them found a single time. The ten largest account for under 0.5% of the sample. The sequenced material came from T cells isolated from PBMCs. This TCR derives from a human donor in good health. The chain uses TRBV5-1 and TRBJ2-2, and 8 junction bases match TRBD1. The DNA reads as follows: TGCGCCAGCAGCCTTGGACAGGGGAACACCGGGGAGCTGTTTTTT. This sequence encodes CASSLGQGNTGELFF.